This entry lists 27 T cell receptor beta chains sequenced from one sample in a study of CD8 T cell repertoires and HIV-1 epitope variants. Measured with immunoSEQ multiplex PCR; TCRdb has only the in-frame clones, and not every one. Altogether 1,500 to 2,000 clones are present, over 70% being singletons, with the ten largest covering roughly 44%. For these TCRs, the target antigens are not known. Sequencing input: cultured CD8+ T cells derived from PBMCs. The receptors were sampled from a male donor with HIV.

The chain links TRBV28 to TRBJ2-2; D remains unclear. The CDR3 is 12 amino acids. Trimming left V 5 bases short and J 3 bases short, with 4 bases between. Germline V gene data show CDR1 as MDHEN and CDR2 as SYDVKM. CDR3 sequence: CASSPYTGELFF. In DNA form, the CDR3 reads TGTGCCAGCAGTCCCTACACCGGGGAGCTGTTTTTT.

This clone was found a few times. The V gene is TRBV5-8, the J gene TRBJ2-3, with 10 bases lining up with TRBD2. The CDR3 has 16 residues. Germline V gene data show CDR1 as SGHTS and CDR2 as YDEGEE. V shed 4 bases and J 3 bases; nucleotides not matched to a gene: 8. Here the CDR3 DNA reads TGTGCCAGCAGCCCCACTAGCGGGAAAGATACAGATACGCAGTATTTT. It translates to CASSPTSGKDTDTQYF.

This clone was picked up a small number of times. The rearrangement uses TRBV5-8 and TRBJ2-3, with 10 bases lining up with TRBD2. Per germline, CDR1 SGHTS and CDR2 YDEGEE. There are 16 residues in the CDR3. The junction had 7 bases not matched to a gene; V was cut back by 4 bases and J by 2 bases. CDR3 in amino acids: CASSPTSGVATDTQYF. Written as DNA, the CDR3 is TGTGCCAGCAGCCCTACTAGCGGGGTCGCCACAGATACGCAGTATTTT.

V is TRBV6-4 and J is TRBJ1-5, with 12 bases lining up with TRBD1. This CDR3 spans 15 amino acids. The V segment lost 5 bases and the J segment 5 bases; nucleotides outside the gene matches: 4. Germline loops: CDR1 MRHNA, CDR2 SNTAGT. DNA of the CDR3: TGTGCCAGCAGTCACGGGACAGGGGGCGATCAGCCCCAGCATTTT. Its protein is CASSHGTGGDQPQHF.

The chain carries TRBV5-1 and TRBJ1-4, with 9 bases aligning to TRBD1. The V gene end was trimmed by 3 bases and the J gene end by 7 bases; junction bases not matched to a gene: 4. The V gene's germline CDR1 is SGHRS and CDR2 YFSETQ. The CDR3 runs 14 residues. The CDR3 DNA is TGCGCCAGCAGCTCCGGGACAGGGCCTGAAAAACTGTTTTTT. Its translation: CASSSGTGPEKLFF.

This clone has a single count. This sequence joins TRBV9 and TRBJ2-5; TRBD2 aligns across 13 bases. V was clipped by 4 bases and J by 7 bases; unmatched bases: 7. CDR3 length: 15 amino acids. Germline V gene sequence: CDR1 SGDLS, CDR2 YYNGEE. CDR3 in amino acids: CASSPGLAGDGTQYF. The CDR3 DNA reads as TGTGCCAGCAGCCCAGGACTAGCGGGGGATGGGACCCAGTACTTC.

This chain joins TRBV27 and TRBJ2-7; perhaps D is TRBD1 or TRBD2 (5 bases each). Germline CDR1 and CDR2: MNHEY and SMNVEV (reference sequence). There are 12 residues in the CDR3. Trimming took off 2 bases at V and 6 bases at J, with 8 bases between the two ends. This chain's CDR3 is CASSLGGSEQYF. CDR3 nucleotides: TGTGCCAGCAGTTTAGGGGGTAGCGAGCAGTACTTC.

This clone was counted between two and nine times. The J gene is TRBJ1-2, the V gene TRBV25-1; D is perhaps TRBD1 (6 bases). Germline assignment: CDR1 MGHDK and CDR2 SYGVNS. This CDR3 spans 13 amino acids. Trimming removed 2 bases at V and 8 bases at J, with 12 bases between. CDR3 DNA: TGTGCCAGCAGTGAACCCCCAGGGGACGGCTACACCTTC. Protein sequence: CASSEPPGDGYTF.

CDR3 nucleotide sequence: TGTGCTAGTGGTTTGACTTCGAACACTGAAGCTTTCTTT. Translation: CASGLTSNTEAFF. The rearrangement joins TRBV12-5 to TRBJ1-1; the D is unclear. The length of the CDR3 is 13 residues. V was cut by 2 bases and J by 1 base, with 5 bases left in between. In germline, CDR1 is LGHNT, CDR2 FRNRAP.

The rearrangement joins TRBV6-6 to TRBJ2-3; D might be TRBD1 (5 bases). The CDR3 has 11 amino acids. Germline CDR1 MNHNY, CDR2 SVGAGI (reference sequence). V was pared by 8 bases and J by 7 bases, with 10 bases between. In DNA, the CDR3 is TGTGCCAGCCTAGGACAATATACGCAGTATTTT. It encodes CASLGQYTQYF.

The chain employs TRBV4-2 and TRBJ1-2; the match to TRBD1 covers 7 bases. Germline V gene data show CDR1 as LGHNA and CDR2 as YNFKEQ. Trimming took 4 bases from V and 8 from J; bases not matched to a gene: 19. CDR3 length equals 17 residues. The CDR3 is CASSRDLGGQGVRGYTF. The CDR3 DNA reads TGTGCCAGCAGCCGAGATTTGGGAGGGCAGGGGGTAAGAGGCTACACCTTC.

This chain links TRBV14 with TRBJ2-7, with D perhaps matching TRBD1 (6 bases). V was trimmed by 0 bases and J by 4 bases, leaving 10 bases between them. The germline CDR1 and CDR2 sequences are SGHDN and FVKESK. The CDR3 contains 14 residues. The CDR3 spells CASSQEGQGYEQYF. CDR3 coding DNA: TGTGCCAGCAGCCAAGAAGGGCAGGGGTACGAGCAGTACTTC.

The chain joins TRBV7-9 to TRBJ1-4; 8 nucleotides match TRBD1. From germline, CDR1 is SEHNR and CDR2 FQNEAQ (reference sequence). The CDR3 has 14 residues. The junction had 6 bases not matched to a gene; V was cut back by 4 bases and J by 8 bases. The CDR3 DNA reads TGTGCCAGCAGCTCCACAGGGGGGATGGAAAAACTGTTTTTT. Translation: CASSSTGGMEKLFF.

The rearrangement joins TRBV10-2 to TRBJ2-7; D perhaps matches TRBD2 (6 bases). The V gene lost 6 bases and the J gene lost 2 bases, with 20 bases spanning the gap. The CDR3 extends over 16 amino acids. Per germline, CDR1 WSHSY and CDR2 SAAADI. The CDR3 nucleotides read TGCGCCAGCAGGGGGGGATGGGGCAAGGGTACCTACGAGCAGTACTTC. As protein: CASRGGWGKGTYEQYF.

The J gene is TRBJ2-3, the V gene TRBV29-1, with D possibly matching TRBD1 (5 bases). This CDR3 has 12 amino acids. Trimming pared 8 bases from V and 7 bases from J, leaving 16 bases between. The germline gives CDR1 SQVTM, CDR2 ANQGSEA. This chain's CDR3 is CSISGFVNTQYF. The CDR3 DNA reads as TGCAGCATTTCAGGGTTTGTAAATACGCAGTATTTT.

This chain links TRBV6-1 with TRBJ2-3, with TRBD2 matching over 8 bases. J lost 4 bases, V lost 0 bases, and 3 bases had no gene match. The CDR3 runs 15 residues. The germline gives CDR1 MNHNS, CDR2 SASEGT. CDR3 sequence (DNA): TGTGCCAGCAGTGAAGCGCGGGGGGCGTCAGATACGCAGTATTTT. It translates to CASSEARGASDTQYF.

In its sample, this clone ranks as large. The chain uses TRBV14 and TRBJ1-1; 7 bases match TRBD1. This CDR3 is 11 amino acids long. Per the germline V gene, CDR1 is SGHDN and CDR2 is FVKESK. The trim removed 3 bases at V and 11 bases at J, leaving 3 bases unmatched. The DNA of the CDR3 is TGTGCCAGCAGCCAGTCAGGGGGGGCTTTCTTT. Its translation is CASSQSGGAFF.

V is TRBV5-1 and J is TRBJ2-7; 11 bases fit TRBD1. The CDR3 is made up of 16 amino acids. J was trimmed by 6 bases and V by 0 bases; bases with no gene match: 8. From germline, CDR1 is SGHRS and CDR2 YFSETQ. The CDR3 spells CASSLDGDRGLGEQYF. The CDR3 bases are TGCGCCAGCAGCTTGGATGGGGACAGGGGGTTGGGCGAGCAGTACTTC.

The V gene is TRBV9, the J gene TRBJ2-7; 8 nucleotides agree with TRBD2. The CDR3 totals 15 residues. Unmatched junction bases numbered 10, after V lost 3 bases and J lost 5 bases. Germline V gene sequence: CDR1 SGDLS, CDR2 YYNGEE. The CDR3 loop is CASSAAPGGQHEQYF. In DNA, the CDR3 is TGTGCCAGCAGCGCTGCCCCGGGAGGGCAACACGAGCAGTACTTC.

The chain links TRBV15 to TRBJ2-7, with TRBD1 as a possible D gene (6 bases). Germline lookup yields CDR1 LNHNV and CDR2 YYDKDF (reference sequence). Deletions cut 6 bases from V and 2 bases from J, with 17 bases between. This CDR3 is built from 15 residues. CDR3 coding DNA: TGTGCCACCAGTCGTGAACAGGGTGCCCCCTACGAGCAGTACTTC. Protein product: CATSREQGAPYEQYF.

V usage is TRBV2 and J usage is TRBJ2-2; possibly TRBD2 for D (6 bases). In germline, CDR1 is SNHLY, CDR2 FYNNEI. The CDR3 totals 14 residues. With 6 bases removed from V and 9 bases from J, the gap between germline ends came to 17 bases. The CDR3 coding sequence is TGTGCCAGCAGCACCGGGACTGGCTCCTGGGAGCTGTTTTTT. It specifies CASSTGTGSWELFF.

The chain employs TRBV6-5 and TRBJ1-2; maybe TRBD1 (5 bases). The CDR3 runs 15 residues. V shed 6 bases and J shed 3 bases, with 17 bases lying between them. Per germline, CDR1 MNHEY and CDR2 SVGAGI. The CDR3 is CASSFGQSGYYGYTF. The CDR3 bases are TGTGCCAGCAGCTTCGGACAAAGCGGCTACTATGGCTACACCTTC.

The V call is TRBV6-1, the J call TRBJ2-7, with D uncertain. Looked up from germline, CDR1 is MNHNS and CDR2 is SASEGT. V lost 6 bases and J 6 bases, leaving 12 bases between the germline ends. The CDR3 loop spans 12 amino acids. CDR3 residues: CASSRPLGEQYF. The DNA of the CDR3 is TGTGCCAGCAGCAGACCCCTGGGCGAGCAGTACTTC.

The V call is TRBV9, the J call TRBJ2-3; weak D call: TRBD2 (5 bases). The V gene lost 10 bases and the J gene lost 1 base, with 13 bases spanning the gap. The germline V gene encodes CDR1 SGDLS and CDR2 YYNGEE. The CDR3 spans 13 residues. The CDR3 protein is CASREGGTDTQYF. In DNA form, the CDR3 reads TGTGCCTCCCGGGAAGGAGGCACAGATACGCAGTATTTT. Supplemented by reference TRBV9 and TRBJ2-3, the full variable domain reads DSGVTQTPKHLITATGQRVTLRCSPRSGDLSVYWYQQSLDQGLQFLIQYYNGEERAKGNILERFSAQQFPDLHSELNLSSLELGDSALYFCASREGGTDTQYFGPGTRLTVL.

The V call is TRBV5-4, the J call TRBJ1-2; possibly TRBD1 for D (5 bases). CDR3 length: 15 amino acids. Trimming removed 2 bases at V and 6 bases at J, with 17 bases between. Per germline, CDR1 SGHNT and CDR2 YYREEE (reference sequence). In nucleotides, the CDR3 is TGTGCCAGCAGCTTTCTTCGGGGAGTGGGGGATGGCTACACCTTC. Its protein product is CASSFLRGVGDGYTF.

The table lists this clone with a few counts. The chain combines TRBV12-5 with TRBJ1-2; D remains unclear. Trimming took off 1 base at V and 6 bases at J, with 6 bases between the two ends. CDR3 length: 12 amino acids. Per the germline V gene, CDR1 is LGHNT and CDR2 is FRNRAP. CDR3 nucleotide sequence: TGTGCTAGTGGTTTGGGAGCGGATGGCTACACCTTC. Translated, it gives CASGLGADGYTF.

The rearrangement uses TRBV13 and TRBJ2-1; 10 nucleotides agree with TRBD2. V dropped 5 bases and J dropped 7; count of bases not matched to a gene: 11. The CDR3 is 16 amino acids. Per the germline V gene, CDR1 is PRHDT and CDR2 is FYEKMQ (reference sequence). The CDR3 DNA follows: TGTGCCAGCAGCATCAGCGGGAGGGACATGTTGAATGAGCAGTTCTTC. Translated: CASSISGRDMLNEQFF. The full variable domain, completed using reference TRBV13 and TRBJ2-1, is AAGVIQSPRHLIKEKRETATLKCYPIPRHDTVYWYQQGPGQDPQFLISFYEKMQSDKGSIPDRFSAQQFSDYHSELNMSSLELGDSALYFCASSISGRDMLNEQFFGPGTRLTVL.